Following are 13 T cell receptor beta chains from one sample sequenced in a study of blood T cells in healthy people across ages. The second PCR ran about 6 to 12 cycles with a sample-barcoded 5' primer and J-beta primers. TCRdb independently ran MiXCR on the 5' RACE reads; one entry per CDR3 protein. The sample carries fewer than 750,000 distinct CDR3 sequences, around 50% recorded once. Sequenced: blood. The receptors come from a woman aged 80 or over in good health.

The gene calls are TRBV30 and TRBJ2-4; 12 nucleotides match TRBD2. The J call is doubtful: the DNA matches TRBJ2-7 better. This CDR3 region has 13 residues. The germline CDR1 and CDR2 sequences are GTSNPN and SVGIG (reference sequence). CDR3 in amino acids: CAWRLAGGYEQYF. CDR3 nucleotide sequence: TGTGCCTGGAGGCTAGCGGGAGGGTACGAGCAGTACTTC.

Notes on this clonotype: This sequence may be a read error, since a much larger clone differs from it by one base. The CDR3 sequence: CASSFRTRLGEQYF. The CDR3 DNA reads TGTGCCAGCAGCTTCCGGACTAGATTGGGTGAGCAGTACTTC. The chain joins TRBV11-2 to TRBJ2-5; 7 bases fit TRBD2. CDR1 and CDR2 from the germline V gene are SGHAT and FQNNGV. J gave up 11 bases and V 3 bases, and 12 bases lay outside the gene matches. The CDR3 length is 14 residues.

CDR3 loop: CASSDRQEGKLFF. CDR3 nucleotides: TGTGCCAGCAGTGACCGTCAGGAGGGAAAACTGTTTTTT. The chain is built from TRBV2 and TRBJ1-4; D is unresolved. V dropped 3 bases and J dropped 10 bases, with 12 bases sitting between them. Germline CDR1 reads SNHLY; CDR2 reads FYNNEI. The length of the CDR3 is 13 residues.

This chain connects TRBV25-1 to TRBJ2-2; either TRBD1 or TRBD2 may supply D (5 bases each). Per germline, CDR1 MGHDK and CDR2 SYGVNS. CDR3 length: 15 amino acids. The V end lost 5 bases, the J end lost 3 bases, and 13 bases lay between the germline ends. CDR3 loop: CASSTKGTDTGELFF. The CDR3 coding sequence is TGTGCCAGCAGTACAAAAGGGACGGACACCGGGGAGCTGTTTTTT. The full variable domain, with the rest looked up from reference TRBV25-1 and TRBJ2-2, is EADIYQTPRYLVIGTGKKITLECSQTMGHDKMYWYQQDPGMELHLIHYSYGVNSTEKGDLSSESTVSRIRTEHFPLTLESARPSHTSQYLCASSTKGTDTGELFFGEGSRLTVL.

The rearrangement links TRBV29-1 to TRBJ2-7; weak D call: TRBD2 (5 bases). The CDR3 is 16 residues long. CDR1 and CDR2 from the germline V gene are SQVTM and ANQGSEA. V was cut by 6 bases and J by 3 bases, with 24 bases left in between. The CDR3: CSVASFVARVNYEQYF. The CDR3 nucleotides are TGCAGCGTGGCCTCCTTCGTAGCGAGAGTAAACTACGAGCAGTACTTC.

This clonotype was observed a handful of times. This chain joins TRBV27 and TRBJ1-5; D is undetermined. Trimming cost V 8 bases and J 7 bases, with 15 bases left between them. CDR3 size: 13 residues. In germline, CDR1 is MNHEY, CDR2 SMNVEV (reference sequence). The CDR3 reads CASRERVGQPQHF. In DNA, the CDR3 is TGTGCCAGCCGTGAAAGGGTCGGCCAGCCCCAGCATTTT.

This clonotype showed up just a few times. The CDR3 bases are TGTGCCAGCACCGACAGGTACCACTCCTACGAGCAGTACTTC. Its translation is CASTDRYHSYEQYF. The chain carries TRBV7-2 and TRBJ2-7; a possible D gene is TRBD1 (6 bases). Germline lookup yields CDR1 SGHTA and CDR2 FQGNSA. This CDR3 contains 14 residues. Trimming shortened V by 7 bases and J by 0 bases, and 13 bases separated the two germline ends.

This chain links TRBV3-1 with TRBJ1-3, with D possibly matching TRBD1 (6 bases). Germline CDR1 and CDR2: LGHDT and YNNKEL (reference sequence). CDR3 length equals 14 residues. Trimming removed 6 bases at V and 4 bases at J, with 13 bases between. CDR3 region: CASSQPGHGNTIYF. DNA of the CDR3: TGTGCCAGCAGTCAACCGGGACACGGAAACACCATATATTTT.

This CDR3 is CSVDGQGNVLTF. The CDR3 region has the DNA TGCAGCGTCGATGGACAGGGGAACGTCCTGACTTTC. The chain combines TRBV29-1 with TRBJ2-6, with 9 bases matching TRBD1. With V trimmed by 6 bases and J by 10 bases, 4 bases remained unmatched. The length of the CDR3 is 12 residues. Germline loops: CDR1 SQVTM, CDR2 ANQGSEA.

The chain recombines TRBV9 with TRBJ2-5; possible D gene TRBD2, 5 bases. Trimming took 0 bases from V and 11 from J, leaving 20 bases between them. Germline V gene lookup returns CDR1 SGDLS and CDR2 YYNGEE. CDR3 length: 15 amino acids. This CDR3 reads CASSVESSNAGKQYF. The CDR3 nucleotides are TGTGCCAGCAGCGTAGAGAGTTCCAACGCGGGCAAGCAGTACTTC.

This clonotype came up many times. The V call is TRBV29-1, the J call TRBJ2-7; TRBD1 or TRBD2 may be the D gene (5 bases each). CDR3 length: 13 residues. V dropped 4 bases and J dropped 3 bases, with 13 bases sitting between them. Germline V gene data show CDR1 as SQVTM and CDR2 as ANQGSEA. The CDR3 here is CSVAKGPYYEQYF. The CDR3 DNA reads as TGCAGCGTTGCAAAGGGACCATACTACGAGCAGTACTTC.

The rearrangement uses TRBV7-6 and TRBJ2-7, with D unclear. From germline, CDR1 is SGHVS and CDR2 FNYEAQ. This CDR3 comprises 15 residues. V shed 1 base and J shed 2 bases, with 12 bases lying between them. The CDR3 DNA follows: TGTGCCAGCAGCTTAGAACCGGGTCCGACCTACGAGCAGTACTTC. Its translation: CASSLEPGPTYEQYF.

The chain employs TRBV18 and TRBJ2-7, with D possibly being TRBD2 (6 bases). This CDR3 region has 16 residues. Germline values: CDR1 KGHSH, CDR2 LQKENI. Trimming pared 4 bases from V and 5 bases from J, leaving 21 bases between. CDR3 sequence reads: CASSQATGPTSHEQYF. CDR3 in DNA: TGTGCCAGCTCACAAGCCACCGGGCCAACTAGCCACGAGCAGTACTTC.